Sequencing of this T cell receptor beta chain was carried out in a study of T cells in Graves' hyperthyroidism and ophthalmopathy. Study details: Peripheral blood was obtained at initial diagnosis, preceding any treatment.

There were TCR beta CDR3 regions amplified from RNA transcripts. First-round RT-PCR targeting the TCR CDR3 was performed with the HTBI primer set. One entry per CDR3 protein, called by TCRdb with MiXCR from the multiplex PCR reads. In the table there are 600,000 to 900,000 distinct CDR3 sequences, 16% of which are singletons. This CDR3 contains 14 residues. In germline, CDR1 is MDHEN, CDR2 SYDVKM. J was trimmed by 4 bases and V by 8 bases; bases with no gene match: 10. Patients were excluded because of uncontrolled infection, other autoimmune disease, pregnancy or lactation. Sequences were obtained from blood. The genes are TRBV28 and TRBJ2-7, with 8 bases identical to TRBD2. The sequence derives from a man aged 18 to 30 with Graves' hyperthyroidism. This CDR3 is CASHSPGTRYEQYF. The CDR3, as DNA: TGTGCCAGCCACTCGCCCGGGACTAGGTACGAGCAGTACTTC.